These 2 T cell receptor beta chains were all obtained from the same sample, sequenced in a study of cytomegalovirus exposure and HLA in healthy donors (TCRdb year 2017). The library was obtained by the immunoSEQ multiplex PCR assay. A mixture of 60 forward primers for TCR Vbeta segments and 13 reverse primers for TCR Jbeta segments was used in the multiplex PCR. TCRdb stores this immuneACCESS table with in-frame sequences only. Part of the clones is absent; in the studies checked, under half of the shortfall reflects unresolved V genes, and no reason is known for the rest. This sample is represented by some 190,000 clones; around 87% of them were singletons. Jointly, the top ten make up less than 1.3% of the sample. Input material: PBMCs. Every receptor here comes from a boy aged 2 to 10 in good health and CMV-seronegative.

The rearrangement uses TRBV15 and TRBJ2-7; TRBD1 is a possible D gene (6 bases). Germline CDR1 reads LNHNV; CDR2 reads YYDKDF (reference sequence). With 3 bases removed from V and 9 bases from J, the gap between germline ends came to 24 bases. There are 16 residues in the CDR3. The CDR3 region has the DNA TGTGCCACCAGCAGGACCCCCGGGACAAATCCTTATGCGCAGTACTTC. It encodes CATSRTPGTNPYAQYF. Looking up the rest from reference TRBV15 and TRBJ2-7 gives the full variable domain: DAMVIQNPRYQVTQFGKPVTLSCSQTLNHNVMYWYQQKSSQAPKLLFHYYDKDFNNEADTPDNFQSRRPNTSFCFLDIRSPGLGDTAMYLCATSRTPGTNPYAQYFGPGTRLTVT.

The rearrangement joins TRBV7-8 to TRBJ1-5; the match to TRBD1 covers 8 bases. The trim removed 5 bases at V and 6 bases at J, leaving 15 bases unmatched. The CDR3 has 17 amino acids. Germline values: CDR1 SGHVS, CDR2 FQNEAQ. This CDR3 is CASSPIIGQGGRQPQHF. In nucleotides, the CDR3 is TGTGCCAGCAGCCCCATTATAGGACAGGGAGGGCGTCAGCCCCAGCATTTT.